The 2 T cell receptor beta chains presented below share a single source sample, sequenced in a study of T cell responses to AZD1222 COVID-19 vaccine. Measured with immunoSEQ multiplex PCR; TCRdb has only the in-frame clones, and not every one. This sample carries tens of thousands of clones, 70% to 85% of them seen once, and the ten largest clones take 25% to 30%. This sample comprised peripheral blood, obtained on day 0 of AZD1222 vaccination. All receptors come from an adult in good health.

The chain is built from TRBV9 and TRBJ2-2; D is possibly TRBD2 (5 bases). Trimming took 0 bases from V and 6 from J, leaving 9 bases between them. In germline, CDR1 is SGDLS, CDR2 YYNGEE. The CDR3 is 14 residues long. CDR3 sequence reads: CASSVDRESGELFF. The CDR3, as DNA: TGTGCCAGCAGCGTAGATCGGGAATCCGGGGAGCTGTTTTTT. Full variable domain (missing parts from reference TRBV9 and TRBJ2-2): DSGVTQTPKHLITATGQRVTLRCSPRSGDLSVYWYQQSLDQGLQFLIQYYNGEERAKGNILERFSAQQFPDLHSELNLSSLELGDSALYFCASSVDRESGELFFGEGSRLTVL.

This clone was seen only a few times. CDR3 protein: CASARAGGLGGYTF. The CDR3 DNA reads TGTGCCAGCGCCAGGGCAGGGGGCCTCGGCGGCTACACCTTC. This chain uses TRBV6-5 with TRBJ1-2; the match to TRBD1 covers 8 bases. V gave up 8 bases and J gave up 8 bases; unmatched junction bases: 13. The V gene's germline CDR1 is MNHEY and CDR2 SVGAGI. This CDR3 contains 14 residues.